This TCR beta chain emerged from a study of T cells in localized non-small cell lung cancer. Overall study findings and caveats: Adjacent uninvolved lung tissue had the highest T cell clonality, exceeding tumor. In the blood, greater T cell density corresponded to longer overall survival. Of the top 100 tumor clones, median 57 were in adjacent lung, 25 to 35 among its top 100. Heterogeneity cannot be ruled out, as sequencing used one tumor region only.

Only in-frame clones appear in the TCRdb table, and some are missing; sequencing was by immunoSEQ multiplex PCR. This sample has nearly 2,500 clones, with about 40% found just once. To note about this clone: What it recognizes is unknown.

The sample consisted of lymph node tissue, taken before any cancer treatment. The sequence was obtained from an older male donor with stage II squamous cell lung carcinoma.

CDR3 residues: CSWTGAGNTIYF. The CDR3 bases are TGCAGTTGGACAGGGGCTGGAAACACCATATATTTT. The rearrangement uses TRBV29-1 and TRBJ1-3; 9 nucleotides agree with TRBD1. The CDR3 has 12 amino acids. Per the germline V gene, CDR1 is SQVTM and CDR2 is ANQGSEA.